One sample yielded the 2 T cell receptor beta chains listed below, sequenced in a study of T cells in localized non-small cell lung cancer. Clones were sequenced by immunoSEQ multiplex PCR, and TCRdb holds only the in-frame ones, with some missing. The table has around 140,000 clones, more than 80% seen once; the top ten hold approximately 1.5%. Sequenced material: peripheral blood, taken before any cancer treatment. These receptors came from a female donor over 55 with stage I lung adenocarcinoma.

The V and J genes are TRBV4-2 and TRBJ1-6; perhaps TRBD1 as D (5 bases). Germline V CDR1 and CDR2: LGHNA, YNFKEQ. Between the trimmed V and J ends, which lost 0 bases and 9 bases, there was a span of 15 bases. The CDR3 totals 16 residues. The CDR3 is CASSQDPSLGVSPLHF. CDR3 bases: TGTGCCAGCAGCCAAGATCCCTCCCTGGGGGTTTCACCCCTCCACTTT.

The rearrangement joins TRBV30 to TRBJ2-5; D is ambiguous. The J call may be faulty, since TRBJ2-7 better matches the DNA end. CDR1 is GTSNPN and CDR2 is SVGIG in the germline V gene (reference sequence). The CDR3 covers 16 residues. In DNA form, the CDR3 reads TGTGCCTGGAGCCCTCTCCTGACCAGAGTCTCCTACGAGCAGTACTTC. Translation: CAWSPLLTRVSYEQYF.